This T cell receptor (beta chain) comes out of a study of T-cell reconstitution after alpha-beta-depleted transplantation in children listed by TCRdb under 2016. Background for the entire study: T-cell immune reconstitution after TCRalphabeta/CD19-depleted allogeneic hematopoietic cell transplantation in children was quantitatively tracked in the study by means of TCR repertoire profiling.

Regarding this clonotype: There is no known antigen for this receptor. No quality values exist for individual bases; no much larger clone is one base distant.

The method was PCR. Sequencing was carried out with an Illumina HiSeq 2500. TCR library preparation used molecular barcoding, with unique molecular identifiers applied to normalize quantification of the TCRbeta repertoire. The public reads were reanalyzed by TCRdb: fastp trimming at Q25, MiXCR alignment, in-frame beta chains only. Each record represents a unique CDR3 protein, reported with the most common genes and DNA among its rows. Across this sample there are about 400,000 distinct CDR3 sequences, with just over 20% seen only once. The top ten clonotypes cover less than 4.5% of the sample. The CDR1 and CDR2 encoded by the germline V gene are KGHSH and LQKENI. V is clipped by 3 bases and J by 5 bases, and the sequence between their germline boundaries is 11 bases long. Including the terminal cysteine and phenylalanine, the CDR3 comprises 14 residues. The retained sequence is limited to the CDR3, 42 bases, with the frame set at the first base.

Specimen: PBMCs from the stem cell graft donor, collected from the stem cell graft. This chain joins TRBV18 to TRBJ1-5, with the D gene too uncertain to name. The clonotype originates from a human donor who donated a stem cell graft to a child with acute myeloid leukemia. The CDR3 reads CASSPGRSDQPQHF. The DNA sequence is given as TGTGCCAGCTCACCTGGACGGTCCGATCAGCCCCAGCATTTT. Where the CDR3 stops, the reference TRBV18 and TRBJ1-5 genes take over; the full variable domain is NAGVMQNPRHLVRRRGQEARLRCSPMKGHSHVYWYRQLPEEGLKFMVYLQKENIIDESGMPKERFSAEFPKEGPSILRIQQVVRGDSAAYFCASSPGRSDQPQHFGDGTRLSIL.